This T cell receptor beta chain is drawn from a study of blood T cell repertoires in COVID-19. At the level of the study: T cells, B-cell-depleted T cells, or PBMCs provided the cDNA or gDNA that served as material.

As processed by the authors: Estimation of nucleated cell counts was performed using reference gene primer amplification. Assay: immunoSEQ multiplex PCR; the TCRdb copy retains only in-frame clones and omits some. The DNA gave D and trimming, while V, J and clone size come from that table. Among over 250,000 clones listed, about nine tenths were seen once. This CDR3 is built from 20 residues. With 7 bases clipped from V and 4 bases from J, the junction kept 19 bases outside the gene matches. The germline CDR1 and CDR2 sequences are SNHLY and FYNNEI. Recruitment covered 20 to 25 US areas and drew participants whose ages spanned roughly 18 to 89 years. Cohort 3 recovered donors had two negative PCRs, clearance, or symptom resolution.

Sequenced sample: PBMCs or T cells enriched from blood (not recorded which). V is TRBV2 and J is TRBJ2-3, with 14 bases aligning to TRBD2. The sequence was obtained from a woman aged 55-70 years who had recovered from COVID-19. CDR3 in DNA: TGTGCCAGCATTTTTCCGGGACTAGCGGGAGAAGGTCTGGAGGCAGATACGCAGTATTTT. It encodes CASIFPGLAGEGLEADTQYF.